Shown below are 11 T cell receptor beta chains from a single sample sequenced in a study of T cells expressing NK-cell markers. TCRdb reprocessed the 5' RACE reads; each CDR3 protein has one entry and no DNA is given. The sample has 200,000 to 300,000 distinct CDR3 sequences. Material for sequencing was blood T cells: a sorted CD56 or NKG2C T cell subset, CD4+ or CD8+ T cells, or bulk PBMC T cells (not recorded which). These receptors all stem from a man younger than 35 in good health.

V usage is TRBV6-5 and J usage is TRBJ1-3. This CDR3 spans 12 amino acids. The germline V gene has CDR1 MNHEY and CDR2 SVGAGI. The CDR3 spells CASRGSGNTIYF.

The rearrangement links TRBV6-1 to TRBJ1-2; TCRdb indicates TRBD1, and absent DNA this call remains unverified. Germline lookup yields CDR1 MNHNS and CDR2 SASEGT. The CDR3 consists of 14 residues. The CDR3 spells CASRLPGQNGGYTF.

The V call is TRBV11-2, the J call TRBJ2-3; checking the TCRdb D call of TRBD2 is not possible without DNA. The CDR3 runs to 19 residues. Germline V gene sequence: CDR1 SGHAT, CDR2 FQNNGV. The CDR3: CASSLENTGTSGMTDTQYF.

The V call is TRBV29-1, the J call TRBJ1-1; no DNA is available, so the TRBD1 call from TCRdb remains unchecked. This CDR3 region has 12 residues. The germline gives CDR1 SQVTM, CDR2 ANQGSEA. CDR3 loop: CSVGITGMEAFF.

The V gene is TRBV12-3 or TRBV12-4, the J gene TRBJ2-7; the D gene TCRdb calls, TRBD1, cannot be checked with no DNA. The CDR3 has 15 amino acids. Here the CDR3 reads CASSFKGTDSYEQYF.

CDR3 sequence: CATGKSGRTLYNEQFF. This chain links TRBV24-1 with TRBJ2-1; there is no DNA to check the TCRdb D call of TRBD2. CDR3 length equals 16 residues. Germline V gene sequence: CDR1 KGHDR, CDR2 SFDVKD.

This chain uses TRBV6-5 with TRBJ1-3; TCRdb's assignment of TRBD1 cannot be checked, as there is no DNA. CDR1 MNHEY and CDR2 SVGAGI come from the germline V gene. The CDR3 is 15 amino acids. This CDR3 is CASGTGGFSGNTIYF.

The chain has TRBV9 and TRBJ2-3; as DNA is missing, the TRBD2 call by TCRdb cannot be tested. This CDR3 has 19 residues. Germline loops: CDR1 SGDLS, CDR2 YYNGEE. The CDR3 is CASSVVGGRLAGRTDTQYF.

The CDR3 sequence: CASSLGGARGNTIYF. The J gene is TRBJ1-3, the V gene TRBV12-3 or TRBV12-4; the D call of TRBD1 rests on TCRdb alone, since no DNA is present to check it. CDR3 size: 15 residues.

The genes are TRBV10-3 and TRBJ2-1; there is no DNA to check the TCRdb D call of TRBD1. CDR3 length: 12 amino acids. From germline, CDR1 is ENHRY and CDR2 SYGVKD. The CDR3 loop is CAIAIAPNEQFF.

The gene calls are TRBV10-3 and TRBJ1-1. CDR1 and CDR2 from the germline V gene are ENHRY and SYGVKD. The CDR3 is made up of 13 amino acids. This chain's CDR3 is CAISGGRTTEAFF.